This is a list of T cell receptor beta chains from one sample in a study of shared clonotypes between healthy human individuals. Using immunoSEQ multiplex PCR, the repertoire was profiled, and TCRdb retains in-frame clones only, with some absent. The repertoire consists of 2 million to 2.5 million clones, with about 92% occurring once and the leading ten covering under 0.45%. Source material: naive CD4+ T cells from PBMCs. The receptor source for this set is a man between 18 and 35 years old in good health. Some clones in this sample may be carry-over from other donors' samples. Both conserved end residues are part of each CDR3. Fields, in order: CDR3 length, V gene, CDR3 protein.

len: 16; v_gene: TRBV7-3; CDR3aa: CASSLAQGVNTGELFF
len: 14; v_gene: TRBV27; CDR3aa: CASSDRDRGSEQYF
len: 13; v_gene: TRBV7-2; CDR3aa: CASSPTSGYEQYF
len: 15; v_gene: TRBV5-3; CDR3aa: CARSPPRKIRDEQYF
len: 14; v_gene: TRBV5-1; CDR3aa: CASRLATNSYEQYF
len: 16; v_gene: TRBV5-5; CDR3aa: CASSLTGTGLRYGYTF
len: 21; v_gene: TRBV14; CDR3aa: CASSQVILAGPMPTSHYEQYF
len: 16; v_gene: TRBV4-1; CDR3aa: CASSQSPSGSINEQYF
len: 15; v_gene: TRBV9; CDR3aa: CASSVKGASTDTQYF
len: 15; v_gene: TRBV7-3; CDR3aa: CASSLMGAGANVLTF
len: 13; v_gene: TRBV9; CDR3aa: CASSADLNQPQHF
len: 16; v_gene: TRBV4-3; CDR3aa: CASSQLSSGRGDTQYF
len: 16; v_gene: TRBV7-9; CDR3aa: CASSLYKGARNTEAFF
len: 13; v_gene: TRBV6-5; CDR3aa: CASRLLLTEAQFF
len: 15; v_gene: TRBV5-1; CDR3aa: CASSFGTSGFYEQYF
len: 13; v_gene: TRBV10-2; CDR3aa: CASKASGSYEQYF
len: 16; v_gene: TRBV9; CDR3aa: CASSAGMAGPSYEQYF
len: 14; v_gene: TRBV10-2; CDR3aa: CASRQGTGANVLTF
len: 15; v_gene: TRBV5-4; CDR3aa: CASSKPDRSSYEQYF
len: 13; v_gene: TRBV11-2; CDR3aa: CASSLGVSGELFF
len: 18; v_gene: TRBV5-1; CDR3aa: CASSAQTSGSLSQDTQYF
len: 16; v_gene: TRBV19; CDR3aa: CASSVGQMIPDQPQHF
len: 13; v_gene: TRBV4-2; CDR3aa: CASSQGQFRSYTF
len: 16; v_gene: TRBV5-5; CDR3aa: CASSARGFVATDTQYF
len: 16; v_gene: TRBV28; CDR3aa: CASSFLDSDGHQPQHF
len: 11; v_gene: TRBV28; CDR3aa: CASSLQGEQYF
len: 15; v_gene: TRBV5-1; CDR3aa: CASSLDRGANQPQHF
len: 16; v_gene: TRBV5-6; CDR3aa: CASSFDPTKGGYGYTF
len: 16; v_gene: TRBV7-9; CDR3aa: CASSFATSGGTGELFF
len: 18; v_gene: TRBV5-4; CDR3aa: CASSYPVSSGRALNEQFF
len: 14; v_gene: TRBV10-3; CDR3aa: CAIRTRLGEETQYF
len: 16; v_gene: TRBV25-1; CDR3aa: CASRPGGLNSGNTIYF
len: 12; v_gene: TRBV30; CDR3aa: CAWSVDHYGYTF
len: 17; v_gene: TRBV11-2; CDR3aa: CASSLVVAVKPTDTQYF
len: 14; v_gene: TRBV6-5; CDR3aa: CASSSPQWTDTQYF
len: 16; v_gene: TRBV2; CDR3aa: CASSSTSGRITGELFF
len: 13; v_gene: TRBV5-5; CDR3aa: CASMRWGAGGYTF
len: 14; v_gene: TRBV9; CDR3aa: CASSARQTGMGYTF
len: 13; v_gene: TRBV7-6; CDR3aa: CASSLSVRDEQYF
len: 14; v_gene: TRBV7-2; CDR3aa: CASARGTSGNTQYF
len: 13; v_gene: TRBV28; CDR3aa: CASSLLQETEAFF
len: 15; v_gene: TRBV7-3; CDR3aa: CASSDPGRLTGELFF